The 29 T cell receptor beta chains listed next were all sequenced from one sample in a study of T-cell reconstitution after alpha-beta-depleted transplantation in children. The authors prepared the TCRbeta library with unique molecular identifiers. TCRdb passed the PCR reads through MiXCR, listing each CDR3 protein once. Among about 640,000 distinct CDR3 sequences listed, 10% to 15% were seen once. The sample was PBMCs, mostly from graft donor cells, taken 360 days after TCRalphabeta/CD19-depleted stem cell transplant. These receptors came from a male patient younger than 18 who had a stem cell transplant for acute myeloid leukemia, so the T cells may come from the graft donor.

This chain uses TRBV9 with TRBJ2-1; D uncertain. Germline CDR1 and CDR2: SGDLS and YYNGEE. The CDR3 covers 16 residues. V was pared by 0 bases and J by 2 bases, with 12 bases between. The CDR3 region has the DNA TGTGCCAGCAGCGTAGCCCCCACCGGTCCCTACAATGAGCAGTTCTTC. Encoded protein: CASSVAPTGPYNEQFF.

This clonotype was detected many times. The chain links TRBV10-3 to TRBJ1-2, with D unclear. The CDR3 is 12 amino acids. CDR1 and CDR2 (germline): ENHRY, SYGVKD. V lost 3 bases and J lost 4, with 6 bases in between. The CDR3 protein is CAISEGGYGYTF. CDR3 coding DNA: TGTGCCATCAGTGAAGGTGGCTATGGCTACACCTTC.

This clonotype was found a few times. The CDR3 protein is CSAIRPAGPYNEQFF. The CDR3 coding sequence is TGCAGTGCTATACGTCCAGCGGGTCCCTACAATGAGCAGTTCTTC. The rearrangement joins TRBV20-1 to TRBJ2-1, with a possible D match to TRBD2 (6 bases). CDR1 and CDR2 from the germline V gene are DFQATT and SNEGSKA (reference sequence). This CDR3 spans 15 amino acids. The V end lost 4 bases, the J end lost 2 bases, and 15 bases lay between the germline ends.

Many counts were recorded for this clonotype. J is TRBJ1-5 and V is TRBV29-1; D ambiguous. The CDR3 loop spans 13 amino acids. Germline-derived CDR1 and CDR2 are SQVTM and ANQGSEA. V was cut by 2 bases and J by 4 bases, with 9 bases left in between. The CDR3 reads CSVETAANQPQHF. For the CDR3, the DNA is TGCAGCGTTGAAACGGCAGCGAATCAGCCCCAGCATTTT.

This rearrangement joins TRBV7-8 to TRBJ2-5; weak D call: TRBD1 (5 bases). Per the germline V gene, CDR1 is SGHVS and CDR2 is FQNEAQ. The CDR3 consists of 16 residues. V was pared by 6 bases and J by 7 bases, with 24 bases between. Here the CDR3 DNA reads TGTGCCAGCAGTTTCCCCCCCGCAGCAGGGTTTGGGACCCAGTACTTC. This translates into CASSFPPAAGFGTQYF. The full variable domain, in which reference TRBV7-8 and TRBJ2-5 provide the parts outside the CDR3, is GAGVSQSPRYKVAKRGQDVALRCDPISGHVSLFWYQQALGQGPEFLTYFQNEAQLDKSGLPSDRFFAERPEGSVSTLKIQRTQQEDSAVYLCASSFPPAAGFGTQYFGPGTRLLVL.

The sample holds a few counts of this clonotype. V gene TRBV3-1 combines with J gene TRBJ1-3; D not resolved. Trimming stripped 1 base from V and 0 bases from J, with 7 bases between. Germline lookup yields CDR1 LGHDT and CDR2 YNNKEL (reference sequence). The CDR3 covers 15 residues. This chain's CDR3 is CASSQGVDSGNTIYF. The CDR3 DNA reads as TGTGCCAGCAGCCAAGGCGTCGACTCTGGAAACACCATATATTTT.

This clonotype has at least ten counts. The chain recombines TRBV4-3 with TRBJ1-3, with D possibly being TRBD1 (5 bases). This CDR3 has 15 amino acids. Germline values: CDR1 LGHNA, CDR2 YSLEER. Trimming took off 1 base at V and 10 bases at J, with 17 bases between the two ends. CDR3 sequence: CASSQGHYLGQTIYF. The CDR3, as DNA: TGCGCCAGCAGCCAAGGTCACTACTTAGGACAAACCATATATTTT.

This clonotype came up many times. J is TRBJ2-2 and V is TRBV27; 7 nucleotides align to TRBD2. Germline loops: CDR1 MNHEY, CDR2 SMNVEV (reference sequence). The length of the CDR3 is 17 residues. Losses at the gene ends were 2 bases for V and 0 bases for J; bases not matched to a gene: 6. As DNA, the CDR3 is TGTGCCAGCAGTTTAGGCCTAGCGGTCGCGAACACCGGGGAGCTGTTTTTT. It is translated as CASSLGLAVANTGELFF.

This clonotype came up a few times. One end of the junction does not line up with germline, which may come from a read error. This chain joins TRBV7-7 and TRBJ2-2; 7 nucleotides agree with TRBD2. Germline V gene sequence: CDR1 SSHAT, CDR2 FNYEAQ (reference sequence). This CDR3 is 17 amino acids long. In DNA, the CDR3 is TGTGCTAGCAGCCCTAGCGGTCGGGGGACGAACACCGGGGAGCTGTTTTTT. It is translated as CASSPSGRGTNTGELFF.

This chain links TRBV9 with TRBJ2-1; the D gene is possibly TRBD2 (7 bases). This CDR3 spans 15 amino acids. Germline V CDR1 and CDR2: SGDLS, YYNGEE. The V gene lost 0 bases and the J gene lost 3 bases, with 10 bases spanning the gap. CDR3 region: CASSVEGGYYNEQFF. The CDR3 nucleotides are TGTGCCAGCAGCGTAGAGGGGGGGTACTACAATGAGCAGTTCTTC. The full variable domain, rest sourced from reference TRBV9 and TRBJ2-1, is DSGVTQTPKHLITATGQRVTLRCSPRSGDLSVYWYQQSLDQGLQFLIQYYNGEERAKGNILERFSAQQFPDLHSELNLSSLELGDSALYFCASSVEGGYYNEQFFGPGTRLTVL.

The V gene is TRBV5-1, the J gene TRBJ2-7; 8 positions agree with TRBD1. The V gene end was trimmed by 4 bases and the J gene end by 0 bases; junction bases not matched to a gene: 6. The germline V gene encodes CDR1 SGHRS and CDR2 YFSETQ. The length of the CDR3 is 15 residues. In DNA form, the CDR3 reads TGCGCCAGCAGCGCGGGACAGGTTAGCTCCTACGAGCAGTACTTC. Protein: CASSAGQVSSYEQYF.

This chain uses TRBV18 with TRBJ2-3; a weak D match, TRBD2 (6 bases). The CDR3 has 14 residues. Germline lookup yields CDR1 KGHSH and CDR2 LQKENI. Deletions cut 3 bases from V and 6 bases from J, with 13 bases between. CDR3 in DNA: TGTGCCAGCTCACCGCTCGGGAGCTTGGATACGCAGTATTTT. This codes for CASSPLGSLDTQYF.

The chain links TRBV16 to TRBJ2-7; maybe TRBD1 (6 bases). Germline CDR1 reads KGHSY; CDR2 reads FQNENV. The ends were cut back, 6 bases at V and 7 bases at J, with 13 bases in the middle. This CDR3 is 12 amino acids long. CDR3 sequence reads: CASSRPGTEQYF. CDR3 coding DNA: TGTGCCAGCAGTCGCCCTGGGACAGAGCAGTACTTC.

This clonotype was seen repeatedly, ten times or more. V gene TRBV4-3 combines with J gene TRBJ1-3; no clear D gene. Germline V gene data show CDR1 as LGHNA and CDR2 as YSLEER. The CDR3 sequence is 17 residues long. V was cut by 2 bases and J by 2 bases, with 16 bases left in between. CDR3 loop: CASSQLRTDWAGNTIYF. CDR3 in DNA: TGCGCCAGCAGCCAACTACGGACTGACTGGGCTGGAAACACCATATATTTT.

The chain couples TRBV7-9 to TRBJ2-2; 8 nucleotides match TRBD1. The J segment lost 8 bases and the V segment lost 9 bases, leaving 11 bases of the junction unmatched. From germline, CDR1 is SEHNR and CDR2 FQNEAQ (reference sequence). The CDR3 is made up of 14 amino acids. As DNA, the CDR3 is TGTGCCAGGACAGGGGCCCAGAACATTGGGGAGCTGTTTTTT. This sequence encodes CARTGAQNIGELFF.

This clonotype showed up just a few times. V gene TRBV15 combines with J gene TRBJ2-7; 15 bases fit TRBD2. The germline CDR1 and CDR2 sequences are LNHNV and YYDKDF (reference sequence). The CDR3 is made up of 15 amino acids. Trimming took 5 bases from V and 4 from J; bases not matched to a gene: 3. The CDR3: CATSPGTSGGYEQYF. The DNA of the CDR3 is TGTGCCACCAGCCCTGGGACTAGCGGGGGGTACGAGCAGTACTTC.

This clonotype was counted between two and nine times. The rearrangement joins TRBV20-1 to TRBJ2-7; D is unclear. V was clipped by 5 bases and J by 2 bases, with 19 bases between them. This CDR3 has 15 amino acids. The V gene's germline CDR1 is DFQATT and CDR2 SNEGSKA (reference sequence). Written as DNA, the CDR3 is TGCAGTGCTCCCGTCCAAACCCGATCCCCCTACGAGCAGTACTTC. Its translation is CSAPVQTRSPYEQYF.

The table lists this clonotype with many counts. The rearrangement uses TRBV7-9 and TRBJ2-5; D perhaps matches TRBD2 (6 bases). The CDR3 spans 17 residues. From germline, CDR1 is SEHNR and CDR2 FQNEAQ (reference sequence). V lost 1 base to trimming and J lost 5 bases, with 20 bases between them. Here the CDR3 DNA reads TGTGCCAGCAGCTTAGAGTTCGGGCGGCTAGCGAGTGAGACCCAGTACTTC. Translation: CASSLEFGRLASETQYF.

This clonotype was detected a few times. V is TRBV19 and J is TRBJ2-5; no clear D. The germline gives CDR1 LNHDA, CDR2 SQIVND (reference sequence). V was pared by 1 base and J by 1 base, with 7 bases between. The CDR3 runs 14 residues. Here the CDR3 reads CASSIGGSQETQYF. CDR3 sequence (DNA): TGTGCCAGTAGTATAGGAGGCAGCCAAGAGACCCAGTACTTC.

This rearrangement joins TRBV20-1 to TRBJ2-1; 14 positions match TRBD2. This CDR3 contains 18 residues. CDR1 is DFQATT, CDR2 SNEGSKA, per germline (reference sequence). V lost 2 bases and J lost 4; bases outside the gene matches: 10. Here the CDR3 DNA reads TGCAGTGCTAGATCACCCGGACTAGCGGGAGGACAATACAATGAGCAGTTCTTC. Amino acid sequence: CSARSPGLAGGQYNEQFF.

This clonotype occurred a few times. The chain couples TRBV20-1 to TRBJ2-7, with TRBD2 matching 8 bases. Germline CDR1 reads DFQATT; CDR2 reads SNEGSKA (reference sequence). The CDR3 is 15 residues long. Losses at the gene ends were 6 bases for V and 2 bases for J; bases not matched to a gene: 12. CDR3 residues: CSATLLLAGPYEQYF. DNA for the CDR3: TGCAGTGCGACCCTCCTGCTAGCGGGCCCCTACGAGCAGTACTTC.

This clonotype was found many times. The chain is built from TRBV7-6 and TRBJ2-7, with 7 bases that match TRBD1. CDR3 length equals 15 residues. Trimming removed 3 bases from V and 2 bases from J; junction bases left unmatched: 7. CDR1 and CDR2 (germline): SGHVS, FNYEAQ. CDR3 in amino acids: CASSFYRQGPYEQYF. CDR3 in DNA: TGTGCCAGCAGCTTTTACCGACAGGGTCCCTACGAGCAGTACTTC.

This clonotype has only a few counts. V and J are TRBV20-1 and TRBJ2-3, with unresolved D. There are 14 residues in the CDR3. Trimming took off 3 bases at V and 0 bases at J, with 10 bases between the two ends. Per germline, CDR1 DFQATT and CDR2 SNEGSKA (reference sequence). CDR3 DNA: TGCAGTGCTAGCCGCGACATAAGCACAGATACGCAGTATTTT. It codes for CSASRDISTDTQYF.

The chain combines TRBV4-1 with TRBJ2-1; the match to TRBD2 covers 12 bases. The CDR3 contains 16 residues. Trimming removed 2 bases from V and 4 bases from J; junction bases left unmatched: 3. Germline loops: CDR1 MGHRA, CDR2 YSYEKL. CDR3 nucleotides: TGCGCCAGCAGCCAACTAGCGGGAGGGGGGTACAATGAGCAGTTCTTC. Translation gives CASSQLAGGGYNEQFF.

In its sample, this clonotype was seen a few times. As DNA, the CDR3 is TGTGCCAGCAGCCAAGCCAACGGACTAGCCTTAAGCTCCTACAATGAGCAGTTCTTC. This encodes CASSQANGLALSSYNEQFF. The chain couples TRBV3-1 to TRBJ2-1; 8 bases align to TRBD2. The CDR3 has 19 amino acids. Germline CDR1 LGHDT, CDR2 YNNKEL (reference sequence). V lost 1 base to trimming and J lost 0 bases; unmatched junction nucleotides: 11.

The chain couples TRBV20-1 to TRBJ2-5, with TRBD2 matching 7 bases. Germline CDR1 is DFQATT and CDR2 is SNEGSKA (reference sequence). Trimming removed 6 bases from V and 5 bases from J; junction bases left unmatched: 15. This CDR3 comprises 15 residues. CDR3: CSATFLVGGQETQYF. The CDR3 nucleotides read TGCAGTGCAACTTTTCTTGTGGGAGGGCAGGAGACCCAGTACTTC.

This clonotype was counted between two and nine times. The rearrangement uses TRBV6-6 and TRBJ2-1; D is ambiguous. The CDR3 is made up of 13 amino acids. V was trimmed by 2 bases and J by 8 bases, leaving 10 bases between them. Germline CDR1 is MNHNY and CDR2 is SVGAGI (reference sequence). CDR3 DNA: TGTGCCAGCAGTTACAGGGTTAGAGATGAGCAGTTCTTC. This translates into CASSYRVRDEQFF.

The genes are TRBV12-3 or TRBV12-4 and TRBJ2-7, with TRBD2 identical over 8 bases. The CDR3 length is 15 residues. The ends lost 3 bases at V and 2 bases at J; junction bases unmatched: 6. CDR3 residues: CASSLPAGGPYEQYF. For the CDR3, the DNA is TGTGCCAGCAGTTTGCCGGCGGGAGGCCCCTACGAGCAGTACTTC.

This clonotype was seen more than once but under ten times. The gene calls are TRBV29-1 and TRBJ2-7, with D possibly TRBD1 on 5 matching bases. Germline loops: CDR1 SQVTM, CDR2 ANQGSEA. V lost 0 bases to trimming and J lost 4 bases, with 10 bases between them. There are 13 residues in the CDR3. The CDR3: CSVEDASGYEQYF. CDR3 nucleotide sequence: TGCAGCGTTGAAGACGCATCAGGGTACGAGCAGTACTTC.